This TCR beta chain was recovered during a study of shared clonotypes between healthy human individuals. This clone appeared once. No antigen is known for it. Every contributor of samples was a Caucasian grown-up residing in Nashville, Tennessee. The length of the CDR3 is 13 residues. V dropped 6 bases and J dropped 8 bases, with 14 bases sitting between them. Germline V gene data show CDR1 as SGHTS and CDR2 as YDEGEE. Study-wide results and caveats: Generation probabilities of non-shared clonotypes were lower (relative to those shared by all four donors).

Only in-frame clones appear in the TCRdb table, and some are missing; sequencing was by immunoSEQ multiplex PCR. The repertoire holds some 2,100,000 clones, with 90% to 96% as singletons. Sequenced: naive CD4+ T cells sorted from blood. Described subset: CD45RA+ positively selected. This receptor was identified in a man aged 18-30 years in good health. The chain links TRBV5-8 to TRBJ1-4; D uncertain. The CDR3 is CASIGPLTEKLFF. For the CDR3, the DNA is TGTGCCAGCATCGGTCCCCTGACAGAAAAACTGTTTTTT.